The 4 T cell receptor beta chains listed next were all sequenced from one sample in a study of T cell responses to AZD1222 COVID-19 vaccine (dated by TCRdb to 2020 to 2023). Receptor amplification or capture employed the immunoSEQ multiplex PCR assay. Drawn from immuneACCESS, this table holds only the in-frame rearrangements with V and J called that TCRdb kept. Clones are partly lost; checked studies trace under half to an unresolved V gene and leave the rest unexplained. This sample holds approximately 180,000 clones; around nine tenths were observed only once. The ten largest clones capture 26% of the sample. Reading the label with the study, this specimen's time point is: about 28 days (+/-7) after the second vaccine dose. The source was peripheral blood, collected 28 days after the second AZD1222 dose. These receptors all stem from an adult who received the AZD1222 COVID-19 vaccine.

The V gene is TRBV7-9, the J gene TRBJ2-5; TRBD1 aligns across 9 bases. The germline CDR1 and CDR2 sequences are SEHNR and FQNEAQ (reference sequence). The V gene end was trimmed by 1 base and the J gene end by 4 bases; junction bases not matched to a gene: 4. This CDR3 spans 15 amino acids. The CDR3 loop is CASSLGTGEGETQYF. The CDR3 DNA reads TGTGCCAGCAGCTTAGGGACAGGGGAAGGAGAGACCCAGTACTTC. Full variable domain (outside the CDR3, taken from reference TRBV7-9 and TRBJ2-5): DTGVSQNPRHKITKRGQNVTFRCDPISEHNRLYWYRQTLGQGPEFLTYFQNEAQLEKSRLLSDRFSAERPKGSFSTLEIQRTEQGDSAMYLCASSLGTGEGETQYFGPGTRLLVL.

This chain uses TRBV6-5 with TRBJ2-7, with 11 bases fitting TRBD2. The germline V gene has CDR1 MNHEY and CDR2 SVGAGI. The CDR3 length is 15 residues. After removal of 6 bases from V and 3 bases from J, the junction contained 7 bases not matched to a gene. CDR3 in DNA: TGTGCCAGCAGCCGTACTAGCGGGGGCAACTACGAGCAGTACTTC. It specifies CASSRTSGGNYEQYF.

This sequence joins TRBV28 and TRBJ1-2; D unclear. Per germline, CDR1 MDHEN and CDR2 SYDVKM. The CDR3 totals 15 residues. V gave up 4 bases and J gave up 4 bases, with 16 bases separating them. The CDR3 sequence is CASSSPPGVIYGYTF. As DNA, the CDR3 is TGTGCCAGCAGTTCCCCTCCCGGGGTAATCTATGGCTACACCTTC.

V and J are TRBV24-1 and TRBJ2-7; 11 nucleotides line up with TRBD2. This CDR3 comprises 14 residues. The germline gives CDR1 KGHDR, CDR2 SFDVKD. V gave up 6 bases and J gave up 7 bases; unmatched junction bases: 7. In nucleotides, the CDR3 is TGTGCCACCAGTACTAGCGGGAGCTTGGGGGAGCAGTACTTC. Its translation is CATSTSGSLGEQYF.